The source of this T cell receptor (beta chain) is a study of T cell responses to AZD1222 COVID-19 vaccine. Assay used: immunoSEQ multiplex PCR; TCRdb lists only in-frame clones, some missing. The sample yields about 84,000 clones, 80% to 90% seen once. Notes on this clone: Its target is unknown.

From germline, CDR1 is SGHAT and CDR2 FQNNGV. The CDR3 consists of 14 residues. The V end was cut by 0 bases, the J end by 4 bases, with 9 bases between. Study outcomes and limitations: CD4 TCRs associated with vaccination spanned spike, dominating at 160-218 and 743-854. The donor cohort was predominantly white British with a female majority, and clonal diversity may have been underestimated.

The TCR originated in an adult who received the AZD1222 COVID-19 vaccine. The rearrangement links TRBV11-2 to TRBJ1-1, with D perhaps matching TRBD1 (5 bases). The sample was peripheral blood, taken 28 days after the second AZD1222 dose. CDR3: CASSLEGGITEAFF. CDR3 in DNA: TGTGCCAGCAGCTTAGAGGGGGGTATCACTGAAGCTTTCTTT. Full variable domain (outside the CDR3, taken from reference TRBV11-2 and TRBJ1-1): EAGVAQSPRYKIIEKRQSVAFWCNPISGHATLYWYQQILGQGPKLLIQFQNNGVVDDSQLPKDRFSAERLKGVDSTLKIQPAKLEDSAVYLCASSLEGGITEAFFGQGTRLTVV.